This TCR beta chain comes out of a study of blood T cells in healthy people across ages. Study-level findings and limits: Both naive CD4+ cell counts and diversity were greater in long-lived donors than in aged donors. In older individuals, TCR beta diversity per million T cells was lower, falling roughly linearly with age.

The CDR3 loop spans 14 amino acids. CDR1 SGDLS and CDR2 YYNGEE come from the germline V gene. Through a sample-barcoded 5' primer and a J-beta primer mix, a second PCR was run for roughly 7 to 12 cycles. From the 5' RACE reads, TCRdb called clonotypes with MiXCR, one entry per CDR3 protein. This sample has more than 1 million distinct CDR3 sequences, with around 45% found just once. With each sample, at least 5.5 micrograms of total RNA were extracted. Turning to this clonotype: Its antigen is currently unknown.

Sequencing was carried out using blood. This receptor was obtained from a woman aged 60-75 years in good health. V gene TRBV9 combines with J gene TRBJ2-4, with 10 bases lining up with TRBD2. The better agreement between TRBJ2-7 and the DNA end casts doubt on the J call. This CDR3 is CASSVTAGGYEQYF. DNA for the CDR3: TGTGCCAGCAGCGTAACAGCGGGAGGGTACGAGCAGTACTTC.